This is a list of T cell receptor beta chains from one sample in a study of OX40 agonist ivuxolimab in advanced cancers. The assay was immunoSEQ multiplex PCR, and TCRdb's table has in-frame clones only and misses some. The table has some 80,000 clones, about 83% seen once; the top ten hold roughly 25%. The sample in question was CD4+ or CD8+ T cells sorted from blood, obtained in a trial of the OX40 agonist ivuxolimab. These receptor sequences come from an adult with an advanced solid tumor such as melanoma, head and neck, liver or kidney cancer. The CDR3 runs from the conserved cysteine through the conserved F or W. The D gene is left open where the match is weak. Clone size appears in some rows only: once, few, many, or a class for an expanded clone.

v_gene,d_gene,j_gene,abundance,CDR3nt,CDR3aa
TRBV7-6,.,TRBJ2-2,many,TGTGCCAGCAGCTTGGAAGCCCTACCGAACACCGGGGAGCTGTTTTTT,CASSLEALPNTGELFF
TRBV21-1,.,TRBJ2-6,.,TGTGCCAGCATCTTACTAGAGGTCTGGTCTGGGGCCAACGTCCTGACTTTC,CASILLEVWSGANVLTF
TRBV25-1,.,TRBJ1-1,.,TGTGCCAGCAGTGAATACGGGAACACTGAAGCTTTCTTT,CASSEYGNTEAFF
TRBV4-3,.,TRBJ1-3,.,TGCGCCAGCAGTTACAGCTCTGGAAACACCATATATTTT,CASSYSSGNTIYF
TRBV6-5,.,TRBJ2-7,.,TGTGCCAGCACCAACTCCTACGAGCAGCACTTC,CASTNSYEQHF
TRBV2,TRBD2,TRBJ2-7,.,TGTGCCAGCAGTGAATCTAGCGGGAGGGTTCCGTACGAGCAGTACTTC,CASSESSGRVPYEQYF
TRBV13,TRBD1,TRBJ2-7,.,TGTGCCAGCAGAGGGGCTTCCCGTGGGACAGGGGACACCTACGAGCAGTACTTC,CASRGASRGTGDTYEQYF
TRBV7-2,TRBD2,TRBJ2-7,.,TGTGCCAGCAGCTTAGGCGGTAGCGGGAGCTACGAGCAGTACTTC,CASSLGGSGSYEQYF
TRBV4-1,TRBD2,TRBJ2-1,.,TGCGCCAGCAGCCAAGGACTAGCGGGAGTAAGTGAGCAGTTCTTC,CASSQGLAGVSEQFF
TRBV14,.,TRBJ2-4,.,TGTGCCAGCAGCCAAGTCCGCAGGGGTAGTGGAAACATTCAGTACTTC,CASSQVRRGSGNIQYF
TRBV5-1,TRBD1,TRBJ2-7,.,TGCGCCAGCAGCTGGGGACAGGGTCGAAGCTACGAGCAGTACTTC,CASSWGQGRSYEQYF
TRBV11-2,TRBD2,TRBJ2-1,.,TGTGCCAGCAGCCCAAGGACTAGCGGATTATACAATGAGCAGTTCTTC,CASSPRTSGLYNEQFF
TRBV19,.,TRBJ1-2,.,TGTGCCAGTTCTGAGGGCCAGGTCGGCTATGGCTACACCTTC,CASSEGQVGYGYTF
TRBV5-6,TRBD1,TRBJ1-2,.,TGTGCCAGCAGCTTAGGACAGGGCCCCTATGGCTACACCTTC,CASSLGQGPYGYTF
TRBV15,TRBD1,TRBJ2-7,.,TGTGCCACCAGCAGACAAGAAGGGGGACAGGCCGACTACGAGCAGTACTTC,CATSRQEGGQADYEQYF